This entry concerns a single T cell receptor beta chain. This clonotype was detected a few times. Its antigen has not been determined. Base qualities are not at hand, and no much larger clone is one base apart. This sample is drawn from a study of T cell repertoires in aging, cancer and after chemotherapy (dated by TCRdb to the late 2010s). Context from the whole study: Six donor age groups were covered, ranging from 30 or younger up to 70 or older, and each group contained at least three individuals. Paired pre- and post-chemotherapy samples in the hematological group came from chronic lymphocytic leukemia patients treated with fludarabine- or bendamustine-based regimens. Approximately 8.4 million TCR reads were contained in the full dataset. Peripheral blood TCR beta repertoires from healthy donors and cancer patients were profiled to examine immunoaging and T cell reconstitution after chemotherapy. Alongside around 97 healthy donors serving as a reference group, the cohort included some 210 cancer patients, of whom about 93 had hematological cancers and about 130 had solid cancers. Beyond this particular receptor, the publication reports: Untreated patients with hematological or solid cancers showed significantly lower blood TCR diversity and higher clonality than age-matched healthy donors. Hematological cancer patients had infiltration of lymphoid organs, and this infiltration may itself impair thymic emigration or peripheral T cell expansion. According to the authors, the repertoire data do not allow conclusions to be drawn about immunological memory after chemotherapy. In both cancer cohorts, median generation probability rose over the chemotherapy interval, which suggests that the repertoire was reconstituted through rebound thymic output. In healthy donors, the decline in TCR diversity with age was mainly due to loss of richness, whereas in cancer patients loss of evenness also played a role.

Rearranged TRB sequences spanning V, D and J segments were amplified in a multiplex touch-down PCR with a mixed TRB-A/B primer pool. Two consecutive PCR reactions with Phusion HS II polymerase added Illumina adapters and sample indices to the amplicons. Amplicons were gel-purified using the NucleoSpin Gel and PCR Clean-up kit and were subsequently checked with Qubit and an Agilent 2100 Bioanalyzer. Libraries were sequenced on an Illumina MiSeq using 600-cycle, single-indexed, paired-end runs. The study's processing was this. TRB sequences were processed with MiXCR versions 2.12 and 3.0.5. Each unique CDR3 nucleotide sequence was treated as one clone, and only productive sequences with two or more reads were kept. The repertoire metrics were Shannon diversity, evenness, clonality (calculated as one minus evenness), and diversity profiles parameterized by alpha from 0 to 5. The IGoR algorithm was used to compute generation probabilities of clones in paired pre- and post-chemotherapy samples. The public reads were run again by TCRdb, first through fastp at Q25 and then through MiXCR, and only productive beta chains were kept. Each CDR3 protein gets just one entry, which takes the most common genes and DNA from the rows behind it. The V and J calls and clone size are TCRdb's, not the authors'. A total of roughly 4,600 distinct CDR3 sequences appear in this sample, about a quarter of them only once. Jointly, the top ten make up about half of the sample.

Genomic DNA extracted from peripheral blood, rather than sorted cells or RNA, was used as the source for amplification of TCR beta rearrangements. Here V drops 5 bases and J drops 3 bases, and the junction holds 9 bases not matched to any gene. The germline V gene (reference sequence) specifies MNHEY as CDR1 and SMNVEV as CDR2. Including the terminal cysteine and phenylalanine, the CDR3 comprises 16 residues. Only the CDR3 DNA is retained, 48 bases long and in frame from the first base. Sequencing was carried out using blood. The rearrangement joined TRBV27 to TRBJ2-7; 11 central bases correspond to TRBD2. The TCR originated in a human donor with a blood cancer. The nucleotide sequence is TGTGCCAGCAGTCCTGGATCTAGCGGGAGGCGCTACGAGCAGTACTTC. Protein translation: CASSPGSSGRRYEQYF.